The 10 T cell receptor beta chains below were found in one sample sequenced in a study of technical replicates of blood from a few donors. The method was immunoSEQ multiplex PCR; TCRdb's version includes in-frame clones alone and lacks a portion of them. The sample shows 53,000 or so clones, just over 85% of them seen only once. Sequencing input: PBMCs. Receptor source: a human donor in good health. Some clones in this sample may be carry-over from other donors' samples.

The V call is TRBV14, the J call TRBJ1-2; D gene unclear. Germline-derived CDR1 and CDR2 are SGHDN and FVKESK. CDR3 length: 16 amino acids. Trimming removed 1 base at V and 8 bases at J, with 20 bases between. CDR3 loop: CASSQGGSPAVRGYTF. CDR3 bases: TGTGCCAGCAGCCAAGGTGGCAGCCCGGCGGTGAGAGGCTACACCTTC. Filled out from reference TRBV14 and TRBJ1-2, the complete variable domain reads EAGVTQFPSHSVIEKGQTVTLRCDPISGHDNLYWYRRVMGKEIKFLLHFVKESKQDESGMPNNRFLAERTGGTYSTLKVQPAELEDSGVYFCASSQGGSPAVRGYTFGSGTRLTVV.

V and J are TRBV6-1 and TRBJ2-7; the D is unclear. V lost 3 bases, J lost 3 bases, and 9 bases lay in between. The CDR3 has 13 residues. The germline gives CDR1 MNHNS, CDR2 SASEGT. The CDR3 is CASSDSYLYEQYF. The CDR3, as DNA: TGTGCCAGCAGTGATAGCTATCTCTACGAGCAGTACTTC.

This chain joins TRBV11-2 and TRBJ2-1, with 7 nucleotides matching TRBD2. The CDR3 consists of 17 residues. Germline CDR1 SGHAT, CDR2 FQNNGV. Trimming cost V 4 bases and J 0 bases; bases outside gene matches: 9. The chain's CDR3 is CASSSLAGGSSYNEQFF. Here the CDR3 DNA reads TGTGCCAGCAGCTCCCTGGCCGGCGGGAGCTCCTACAATGAGCAGTTCTTC.

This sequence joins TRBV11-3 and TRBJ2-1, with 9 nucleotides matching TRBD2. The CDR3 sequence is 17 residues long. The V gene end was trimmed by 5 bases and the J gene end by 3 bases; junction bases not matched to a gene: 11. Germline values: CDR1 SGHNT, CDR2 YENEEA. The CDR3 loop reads CASSQGVSGSGYNEQFF. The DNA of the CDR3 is TGTGCCAGCAGCCAAGGGGTTAGCGGGAGTGGCTACAATGAGCAGTTCTTC.

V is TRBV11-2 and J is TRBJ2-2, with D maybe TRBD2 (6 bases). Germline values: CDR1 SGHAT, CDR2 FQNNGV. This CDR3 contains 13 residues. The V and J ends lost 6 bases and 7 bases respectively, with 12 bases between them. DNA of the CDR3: TGTGCCAGCAGGCCTAGCGTTGGCGGGGAGCTGTTTTTT. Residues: CASRPSVGGELFF.

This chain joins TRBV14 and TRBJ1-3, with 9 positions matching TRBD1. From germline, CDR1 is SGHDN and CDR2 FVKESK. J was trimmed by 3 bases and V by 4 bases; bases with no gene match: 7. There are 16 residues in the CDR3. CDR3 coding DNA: TGTGCCAGCAGCCGGAAACAGGGGGCAAGTGGAAACACCATATATTTT. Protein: CASSRKQGASGNTIYF.

CDR3 in amino acids: CAIRGDILGGDQYF. The CDR3, as DNA: TGTGCCATCAGGGGAGACATATTAGGTGGGGACCAGTACTTC. V gene TRBV10-3 combines with J gene TRBJ2-5; the D gene is possibly TRBD2 (5 bases). With 6 bases removed from V and 10 bases from J, the gap between germline ends came to 21 bases. The CDR3 is made up of 14 amino acids. The germline CDR1 and CDR2 sequences are ENHRY and SYGVKD.

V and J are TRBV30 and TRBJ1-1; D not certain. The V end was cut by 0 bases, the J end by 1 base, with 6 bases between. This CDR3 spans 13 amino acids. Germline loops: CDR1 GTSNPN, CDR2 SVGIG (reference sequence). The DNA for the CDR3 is TGTGCCTGGAGTGTGGGCCGGAACACTGAAGCTTTCTTT. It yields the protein CAWSVGRNTEAFF.

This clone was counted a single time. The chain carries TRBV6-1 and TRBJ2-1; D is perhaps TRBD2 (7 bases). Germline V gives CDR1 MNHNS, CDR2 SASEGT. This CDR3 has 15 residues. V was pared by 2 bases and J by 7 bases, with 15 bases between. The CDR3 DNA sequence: TGTGCCAGCAGTGAACTGAACGGGGGGCGAAATGAGCAGTTCTTC. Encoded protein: CASSELNGGRNEQFF.

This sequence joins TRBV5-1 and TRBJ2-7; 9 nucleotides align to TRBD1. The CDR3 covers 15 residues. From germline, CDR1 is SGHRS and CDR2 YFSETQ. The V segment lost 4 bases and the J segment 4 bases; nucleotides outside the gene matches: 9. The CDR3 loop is CASSRTGAETYEQYF. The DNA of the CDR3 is TGCGCCAGCAGCCGGACAGGGGCAGAAACGTACGAGCAGTACTTC.